This is a list of T cell receptor beta chains from one sample in a study of T-cell memory formation after mild COVID-19. TCRdb itself ran the 5' RACE reads through MiXCR, one entry per CDR3 protein. Here the sample spans 150,000 to 200,000 distinct CDR3 sequences, roughly 31% being singletons. Sequenced material: PBMCs or a T cell subset sorted from them (not recorded which). Receptors were obtained from an adult woman who had mild COVID-19 (a few samples of this study predate the infection). Cell type and time point are not known. Both conserved end residues are part of each CDR3. The D gene is left open where the match is weak. Not all rows give a size; the values are once, few, many and, for expanded clones, a class.

v_call	cdr3_length	j_call	clone_size	d_call	cdr3_aa	cdr3_nt
TRBV7-2	16	TRBJ2-1	-	TRBD2	CASSIQAGGAYNEQFF	TGTGCCAGCAGCATCCAAGCGGGGGGGGCATACAATGAGCAGTTCTTC
TRBV11-2	16	TRBJ2-7	-	TRBD2	CASSLDPTSGTHEQYF	TGTGCCAGCAGCTTAGATCCCACTAGCGGCACGCACGAGCAGTACTTC
TRBV18	17	TRBJ1-2	-	-	CASSPRGDGDPHYGYTF	TGTGCCAGCTCACCGCGAGGGGACGGCGACCCTCACTATGGCTACACCTTC
TRBV5-1	14	TRBJ2-1	-	TRBD1	CASSLTGVSNEQFF	TGCGCCAGCAGCCTTACAGGGGTAAGCAATGAGCAGTTCTTC
TRBV24-1	13	TRBJ2-3	-	-	CATSLGAGDTQYF	TGTGCCACCAGCCTCGGAGCGGGAGATACGCAGTATTTT
TRBV7-2	15	TRBJ2-7	few	TRBD2	CASSLQTSGGYEQYF	TGTGCCAGCAGCTTACAGACTAGCGGGGGGTACGAGCAGTACTTC
TRBV6-2/TRBV6-3	13	TRBJ2-3	-	-	CASSYEATDTQYF	TGTGCCAGCAGTTACGAGGCCACAGATACGCAGTATTTT
TRBV6-5	15	TRBJ2-7	-	TRBD2	CASRLSLAASYEQYF	TGTGCCAGCAGACTGAGCCTAGCGGCCTCCTACGAGCAGTACTTC
TRBV7-9	16	TRBJ1-1	-	-	CASSLVPGDPNTEAFF	TGTGCCAGCAGCTTAGTCCCCGGGGACCCGAACACTGAAGCTTTCTTT
TRBV11-3	14	TRBJ2-1	once	-	CASSFGASYNEQFF	TGTGCCAGCAGCTTTGGAGCGTCCTACAATGAGCAGTTCTTC
TRBV30	15	TRBJ2-7	once	TRBD2	CAWSVPGTTPSEQYF	TGTGCCTGGAGTGTACCCGGGACTACCCCCTCCGAGCAGTACTTC
TRBV5-4	13	TRBJ1-1	few	-	CASSLDTKYEAFF	TGTGCCAGCAGCTTGGATACGAAGTATGAAGCTTTCTTT
TRBV7-2	13	TRBJ2-1	few	TRBD2	CASSPGSGAIGFF	TGTGCCAGCAGCCCCGGGAGCGGGGCCATTGGGTTCTTC
TRBV12-3/TRBV12-4	15	TRBJ2-2	few	TRBD1	CASRLNRGNTGELFF	TGTGCCAGCAGGTTAAACAGGGGAAACACCGGGGAGCTGTTTTTT
TRBV24-1	15	TRBJ1-2	once	-	CATSDSGPWPYGYTF	TGTGCCACCAGTGACTCCGGACCCTGGCCCTATGGCTACACCTTC
TRBV7-9	15	TRBJ1-1	-	TRBD1	CASSLGQGRYTEAFF	TGTGCCAGCAGCCTAGGACAGGGAAGATACACTGAAGCTTTCTTT
TRBV7-6	12	TRBJ2-2	-	-	CASTPVTGELFF	TGTGCCAGCACCCCGGTCACCGGGGAGCTGTTTTTT
TRBV4-1	17	TRBJ1-1	few	-	CASSQDSKALVNTEAFF	TGCGCCAGCAGCCAAGACAGCAAGGCACTCGTTAACACTGAAGCTTTCTTT
TRBV20-1	13	TRBJ2-7	few	TRBD1	CSARTGSSYEQYF	TGCAGTGCTCGGACAGGGAGCTCCTACGAGCAGTACTTC
TRBV12-3/TRBV12-4	15	TRBJ2-7	few	-	CASSFGPVLTDEQYF	TGTGCCAGCAGTTTCGGTCCAGTTTTAACGGACGAGCAGTACTTC
TRBV7-2	16	TRBJ1-3	-	-	CASSLFQGFSGNTIYF	TGTGCCAGCAGCTTATTCCAAGGCTTCTCTGGAAACACCATATATTTT
TRBV12-3/TRBV12-4	15	TRBJ2-1	few	TRBD2	CASSPGNGGYNEQFF	TGTGCCAGCAGTCCAGGAAACGGGGGGTACAATGAGCAGTTCTTC
TRBV4-3	13	TRBJ1-5	-	-	CASSQVLTQPQHF	TGCGCCAGCAGCCAAGTCCTCACGCAGCCCCAGCATTTT
TRBV4-2	16	TRBJ2-1	-	-	CASSPAEDYWGNEQFF	TGTGCCAGCAGCCCCGCGGAGGACTACTGGGGCAATGAGCAGTTCTTC
TRBV12-3/TRBV12-4	12	TRBJ1-2	few	-	CASTHSGGGYTF	TGTGCCAGCACTCACAGCGGGGGTGGCTACACCTTC
TRBV28	20	TRBJ2-1	-	TRBD2	CASRLWSLAGGASSYNEQFF	TGTGCCAGCAGACTTTGGAGTCTAGCGGGAGGCGCCAGCTCCTACAATGAGCAGTTCTTC
TRBV6-2/TRBV6-3	13	TRBJ2-3	-	-	CASQDSGTDTQYF	TGTGCCAGCCAGGATTCCGGAACAGATACGCAGTATTTT
TRBV20-1	14	TRBJ2-3	many	-	CSARDTEGTDTQYF	TGCAGTGCTAGAGATACCGAAGGGACAGATACGCAGTATTTT
TRBV7-9	14	TRBJ1-6	-	-	CASNTETNNSPLHF	TGTGCCAGCAACACAGAGACAAATAATTCACCCCTCCACTTT
TRBV11-2	15	TRBJ1-5	-	-	CASSLGLGGNQPQHF	TGTGCCAGCAGCTTAGGATTGGGGGGGAATCAGCCCCAGCATTTT
TRBV12-3/TRBV12-4	13	TRBJ1-2	-	-	CASSRQSNYGYTF	TGTGCCAGCAGCCGACAGAGCAACTATGGCTACACCTTC
TRBV27	14	TRBJ1-5	-	-	CASSPRTVDQPQHF	TGTGCCAGCAGTCCTAGGACTGTTGATCAGCCCCAGCATTTT
TRBV25-1	14	TRBJ1-2	-	-	CASSEFGRKDGYTF	TGTGCCAGCAGTGAATTTGGCCGAAAGGATGGCTACACCTTC
TRBV6-6	13	TRBJ2-3	few	-	CASNGQSTDTQYF	TGTGCCAGCAACGGACAGAGCACAGATACGCAGTATTTT
TRBV20-1	15	TRBJ1-6	-	-	CSARDQGNYNSPLHF	TGCAGTGCTAGAGATCAAGGGAACTATAATTCACCCCTCCACTTT
TRBV10-3	12	TRBJ2-5	few	-	CAVGTGQETQYF	TGTGCCGTCGGGACGGGACAAGAGACCCAGTACTTC
TRBV6-2/TRBV6-3	14	TRBJ1-1	few	-	CASSGTRVATEAFF	TGTGCCAGCAGTGGAACCCGTGTGGCAACTGAAGCTTTCTTT
TRBV29-1	13	TRBJ1-6	many	TRBD1	CSVKEDRDSPLHF	TGCAGCGTTAAAGAGGACAGGGATTCACCCCTCCACTTT
TRBV21-1	13	TRBJ2-1	-	-	CASRGRRNNEQFF	TGTGCCAGCCGTGGCAGGCGAAACAATGAGCAGTTCTTC
TRBV9	13	TRBJ2-2	-	-	CASKGGSPGELFF	TGTGCCAGCAAAGGGGGGTCCCCCGGGGAGCTGTTTTTT
TRBV6-5	16	TRBJ1-1	-	-	CASSFTRGETNTEAFF	TGTGCCAGCAGTTTCACCAGGGGAGAGACCAACACTGAAGCTTTCTTT
TRBV11-2	14	TRBJ2-3	-	TRBD1	CASSYGQGRDTQYF	TGTGCCAGCAGCTACGGACAGGGCAGAGATACGCAGTATTTT
TRBV7-9	15	TRBJ2-3	-	TRBD2	CASSTVREAMDTQYF	TGTGCCAGCAGCACCGTACGGGAGGCGATGGATACGCAGTATTTT
TRBV3-1	14	TRBJ1-6	-	-	CASSQARGRPPLHF	TGTGCCAGCAGCCAAGCTAGGGGAAGGCCACCCCTCCACTTT
TRBV11-3	17	TRBJ2-1	-	TRBD1	CASSLDQGGLTYNEQFF	TGTGCCAGCAGCTTAGACCAAGGGGGCCTTACCTACAATGAGCAGTTCTTC
TRBV12-3/TRBV12-4	12	TRBJ1-2	-	-	CASSLGGVDYTF	TGTGCCAGCAGTTTGGGAGGGGTTGACTACACCTTC
TRBV20-1	15	TRBJ2-3	-	TRBD1	CSAATRDRATDTQYF	TGCAGTGCTGCTACCCGGGACAGGGCCACAGATACGCAGTATTTT
TRBV29-1	14	TRBJ2-5	few	TRBD2	CSVEGTSTEETQYF	TGCAGCGTTGAAGGGACTAGCACAGAAGAGACCCAGTACTTC
TRBV25-1	15	TRBJ2-7	-	TRBD1	CASSGERDRPYEQYF	TGTGCCAGCAGTGGGGAAAGGGACAGGCCATACGAGCAGTACTTC
TRBV5-6	17	TRBJ2-3	few	TRBD2	CASSLTGGSLSTDTQYF	TGTGCCAGCAGCTTGACCGGGGGGAGCCTCAGCACAGATACGCAGTATTTT